The TCR beta chain under discussion was sequenced for a study of OX40 agonist ivuxolimab in advanced cancers. Study-wide context: Partial responses were recorded for three patients, including one with hepatocellular carcinoma and two with cutaneous melanoma. Study-wide points: Clonal expansion from baseline to week 6 occurred in both CD4+ and CD8+ T cells. Among patients with partial responses at 0.1-3.0 mg/kg, clonal expansion was among the lowest.

As concerns this clone: What it binds is not known.

The V segment lost 3 bases and the J segment 0 bases; nucleotides outside the gene matches: 8. This CDR3 spans 19 amino acids. Germline V CDR1 and CDR2: SGDLS, YYNGEE. Profiled with immunoSEQ multiplex PCR; TCRdb holds only in-frame clones, not every one. Of around 23,000 clones detected, over 65% appear once; the ten largest clones hold about 32%. The starting material was CD4+ or CD8+ T cells sorted from blood, obtained in a trial of the OX40 agonist ivuxolimab. The gene calls are TRBV9 and TRBJ2-3, with 15 bases that match TRBD2. This clonotype was sampled from an adult with an advanced solid tumor such as melanoma, head and neck, liver or kidney cancer. CDR3 DNA sequence: TGTGCCAGCAGCGGGGGACTAGCGGGAGGTCGCCCTAGCACAGATACGCAGTATTTT. Protein sequence: CASSGGLAGGRPSTDTQYF.